The 14 T cell receptor beta chains in this list originate from one sample, sequenced in a study of blood T cell repertoires in COVID-19. Generated by immunoSEQ multiplex PCR, the TCRdb table keeps only in-frame clones and is missing some. This table has over 200,000 clones, about 81% appearing once. The specimen was PBMCs or T cells enriched from blood (not recorded which). The receptors here all came from a man in his forties who had recovered from COVID-19.

This chain joins TRBV29-1 and TRBJ2-1, with D perhaps TRBD1 (6 bases). CDR1 and CDR2 (germline): SQVTM, ANQGSEA. V lost 5 bases to trimming and J lost 2 bases, with 13 bases between them. The length of the CDR3 is 14 residues. CDR3 coding DNA: TGCAGCGTTCCTTCCGACAGGCCCTACAATGAGCAGTTCTTC. Translation: CSVPSDRPYNEQFF.

The J gene is TRBJ1-1, the V gene TRBV24-1; D is uncertain. The CDR3 spans 12 residues. CDR1 KGHDR and CDR2 SFDVKD come from the germline V gene. V dropped 2 bases and J dropped 7 bases, with 7 bases sitting between them. The CDR3, as DNA: TGTGCCACCAGTGATTCGGGGAATGAAGCTTTCTTT. Protein sequence: CATSDSGNEAFF.

The V gene is TRBV4-2, the J gene TRBJ2-3, with 8 nucleotides matching TRBD2. After removal of 1 base from V and 3 bases from J, the junction contained 6 bases not matched to a gene. CDR1 and CDR2 (germline): LGHNA, YNFKEQ. CDR3 size: 16 residues. The CDR3 DNA reads as TGTGCCAGCAGCCAAGGGGGCGGGGGGATTACAGATACGCAGTATTTT. This sequence encodes CASSQGGGGITDTQYF.

This rearrangement joins TRBV5-1 to TRBJ2-7; D may be TRBD1 (6 bases). Germline V CDR1 and CDR2: SGHRS, YFSETQ. V shed 5 bases and J shed 6 bases, with 18 bases lying between them. The CDR3 has 14 residues. The CDR3 coding sequence is TGCGCCAGCAGATCCCCGGACAGAGTGTTCGAGCAGTACTTC. Protein: CASRSPDRVFEQYF.

The rearrangement links TRBV6-5 to TRBJ2-1; 13 nucleotides align to TRBD2. Germline CDR1 is MNHEY and CDR2 is SVGAGI. The CDR3 covers 15 residues. V lost 7 bases, J lost 7 bases, and 7 bases stayed unmatched. The CDR3 DNA reads TGTGCCAGCATCAGACTAGCGGGAGGAAGAAATGAGCAGTTCTTC. Its protein product is CASIRLAGGRNEQFF.

The sample holds a few counts of this clone. The chain is built from TRBV5-1 and TRBJ2-2; a weak D match, TRBD2 (7 bases). CDR1 is SGHRS and CDR2 is YFSETQ in the germline V gene. V was shortened by 5 bases and J by 4 bases, with 15 bases between the two germline ends. There are 15 residues in the CDR3. The CDR3 spells CASRGGAGPTGELFF. The CDR3, as DNA: TGCGCCAGCAGAGGGGGGGCCGGGCCCACCGGGGAGCTGTTTTTT.

This chain connects TRBV4-1 to TRBJ2-1, with unresolved D. The germline gives CDR1 MGHRA, CDR2 YSYEKL. Trimming pared 2 bases from V and 3 bases from J, leaving 14 bases between. The CDR3 loop spans 16 amino acids. CDR3: CASSQSAEPSYNEQFF. For the CDR3, the DNA is TGCGCCAGCAGCCAAAGTGCTGAGCCAAGCTACAATGAGCAGTTCTTC.

The rearrangement uses TRBV30 and TRBJ1-5; a possible D gene is TRBD1 (5 bases). The CDR3 is made up of 13 amino acids. Per germline, CDR1 GTSNPN and CDR2 SVGIG (reference sequence). V lost 2 bases, J lost 9 bases, and 14 bases lay in between. The DNA of the CDR3 is TGTGCCTGGAGTCTAGACAGAAAACGGCCCCAGCATTTT. It specifies CAWSLDRKRPQHF.

The chain links TRBV5-6 to TRBJ1-5, with no clear D. The CDR3 covers 13 residues. V lost 2 bases and J lost 0, with 3 bases in between. Germline loops: CDR1 SGHDT, CDR2 YYEEEE. The CDR3 loop is CASSFGSNQPQHF. Here the CDR3 DNA reads TGTGCCAGCAGCTTCGGTAGCAATCAGCCCCAGCATTTT.

The chain has TRBV4-1 and TRBJ2-1; 7 nucleotides match TRBD2. Losses at the gene ends were 1 base for V and 4 bases for J; bases not matched to a gene: 4. This CDR3 is built from 15 residues. Per the germline V gene, CDR1 is MGHRA and CDR2 is YSYEKL. CDR3 bases: TGCGCCAGCAGCCAAGGACTAGCCCAATACAATGAGCAGTTCTTC. This encodes CASSQGLAQYNEQFF.

The J gene is TRBJ2-7, the V gene TRBV4-2; 13 bases agree with TRBD2. The trim removed 3 bases at V and 7 bases at J, leaving 9 bases unmatched. Germline V CDR1 and CDR2: LGHNA, YNFKEQ. The CDR3 runs to 16 residues. CDR3 sequence (DNA): TGTGCCAGCAGCCAGTCACTAGCGGGGGGGTCGAGAGAGCAGTACTTC. Its translation: CASSQSLAGGSREQYF.

This clone occurred once. The chain employs TRBV2 and TRBJ1-1, with TRBD1 identical over 7 bases. This CDR3 contains 13 residues. Germline CDR1 is SNHLY and CDR2 is FYNNEI. V was clipped by 7 bases and J by 4 bases; unmatched bases: 6. CDR3 residues: CASTQGEGTEAFF. The CDR3 nucleotides are TGTGCCAGCACCCAGGGGGAAGGCACTGAAGCTTTCTTT.

The rearrangement uses TRBV19 and TRBJ1-2; 8 bases map to TRBD1. The V gene's germline CDR1 is LNHDA and CDR2 SQIVND (reference sequence). V lost 6 bases and J lost 5; bases outside the gene matches: 5. The CDR3 is 13 residues long. This CDR3 is CASRGGQGYGYTF. CDR3 DNA sequence: TGTGCCAGTAGAGGAGGACAGGGTTATGGCTACACCTTC.

The chain recombines TRBV6-5 with TRBJ1-2, with TRBD1 identical over 9 bases. The CDR3 runs to 15 residues. Looked up from germline, CDR1 is MNHEY and CDR2 is SVGAGI. V lost 0 bases, J lost 11 bases, and 10 bases stayed unmatched. The CDR3, as DNA: TGTGCCAGCAGTTACTCGACTGGGACAGGGTGGCTTTACACCTTC. Encoded protein: CASSYSTGTGWLYTF.